Listed here are 8 T cell receptor beta chains from one sample, sequenced in a study of siplizumab effects on memory and regulatory T cells. Some clones are missing from TCRdb's copy, which holds only in-frame ones; the method was immunoSEQ multiplex PCR. Among about 91,000 clones, roughly 96% were seen once, and the ten largest hold 0.025% to 0.035%. The sample consisted of naive CD4+ T cells sorted from blood. The receptors were sampled from a human donor in good health.

The chain employs TRBV6-6 and TRBJ1-2, with no clear D. CDR1 is MNHNY, CDR2 SVGAGI, per germline (reference sequence). This CDR3 comprises 12 residues. V lost 2 bases and J lost 10, with 11 bases in between. The CDR3 is CASSYPREDYTF. CDR3 DNA: TGTGCCAGCAGTTACCCCCGCGAGGACTACACCTTC.

J is TRBJ2-7 and V is TRBV19; TRBD1 matches at 7 bases. V trimming: 5 bases; J trimming: 7 bases; junction bases outside the gene matches: 14. Germline-derived CDR1 and CDR2 are LNHDA and SQIVND (reference sequence). CDR3 length: 15 residues. CDR3: CASSDRQGLLREQYF. In DNA form, the CDR3 reads TGTGCCAGTAGTGACCGACAGGGTCTCCTGAGGGAGCAGTACTTC.

J is TRBJ1-6 and V is TRBV10-3; 10 nucleotides match TRBD1. The CDR3 consists of 15 residues. Trimming cost V 11 bases and J 9 bases; bases outside gene matches: 13. From germline, CDR1 is ENHRY and CDR2 SYGVKD. CDR3 in DNA: TGTGCCGTCAAAACCGGGACAGGGGATTTTTCACCCCTCCACTTT. It encodes CAVKTGTGDFSPLHF.

V and J are TRBV5-1 and TRBJ1-3; 7 bases map to TRBD1. This CDR3 region has 15 residues. Germline values: CDR1 SGHRS, CDR2 YFSETQ. Losses at the gene ends were 4 bases for V and 0 bases for J; bases not matched to a gene: 4. CDR3 bases: TGCGCCAGCAGCCTAGGACAGGTCTCTGGAAACACCATATATTTT. This encodes CASSLGQVSGNTIYF.

This chain connects TRBV7-2 to TRBJ2-7; no firm D call. Per the germline V gene, CDR1 is SGHTA and CDR2 is FQGNSA. With 1 base removed from V and 4 bases from J, the gap between germline ends came to 11 bases. The CDR3 has 14 residues. The CDR3 loop is CASSLDALRYEQYF. The CDR3 bases are TGTGCCAGCAGCTTAGACGCCTTACGATACGAGCAGTACTTC.

The genes are TRBV5-1 and TRBJ2-5; TRBD2 might be the D (5 bases). The CDR3 spans 15 residues. Germline V gene sequence: CDR1 SGHRS, CDR2 YFSETQ. Trimming cost V 0 bases and J 4 bases, with 13 bases left between them. The CDR3 loop is CASSLASRGSETQYF. The DNA for the CDR3 is TGCGCCAGCAGCTTGGCTTCACGGGGATCAGAGACCCAGTACTTC.

J is TRBJ1-6 and V is TRBV5-3, with D perhaps matching TRBD1 (5 bases). TRBV5-3 is an open reading frame, and its role is uncertain. This CDR3 is 15 amino acids long. Trimming removed 0 bases from V and 7 bases from J, with 11 bases in between. This CDR3 is CARSLAPTENSPLHF. As DNA, the CDR3 is TGTGCCAGAAGCTTGGCCCCGACAGAAAATTCACCCCTCCACTTT.

V and J are TRBV5-1 and TRBJ2-3; D might be TRBD1 (6 bases). The CDR3 has 14 amino acids. V was pared by 3 bases and J by 6 bases, with 14 bases between. Germline CDR1 is SGHRS and CDR2 is YFSETQ. The CDR3 region is CASSSTGISDTQYF. DNA for the CDR3: TGCGCCAGCAGCTCCACAGGGATTTCGGATACGCAGTATTTT. Complete variable domain (other parts from reference TRBV5-1 and TRBJ2-3): KAGVTQTPRYLIKTRGQQVTLSCSPISGHRSVSWYQQTPGQGLQFLFEYFSETQRNKGNFPGRFSGRQFSNSRSEMNVSTLELGDSALYLCASSSTGISDTQYFGPGTRLTVL.